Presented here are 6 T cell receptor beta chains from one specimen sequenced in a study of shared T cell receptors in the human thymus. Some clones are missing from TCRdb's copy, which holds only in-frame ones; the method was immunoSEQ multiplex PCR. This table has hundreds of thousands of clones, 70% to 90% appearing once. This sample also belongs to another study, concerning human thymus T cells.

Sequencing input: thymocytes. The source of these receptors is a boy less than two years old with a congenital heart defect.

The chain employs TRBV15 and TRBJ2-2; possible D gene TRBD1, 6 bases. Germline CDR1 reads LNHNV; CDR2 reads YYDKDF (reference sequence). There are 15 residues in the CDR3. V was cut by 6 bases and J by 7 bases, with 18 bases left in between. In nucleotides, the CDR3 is TGTGCCACCAGTAGGTACAGGGCCACGATCGGGGAGCTGTTTTTT. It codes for CATSRYRATIGELFF.

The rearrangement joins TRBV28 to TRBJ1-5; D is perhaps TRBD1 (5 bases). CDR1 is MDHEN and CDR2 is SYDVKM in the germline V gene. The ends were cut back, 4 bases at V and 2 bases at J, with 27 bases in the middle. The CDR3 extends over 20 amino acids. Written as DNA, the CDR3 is TGTGCCAGCAGTTCGCTAAATCGGGACTTTTATGAGTTAGGCAATCAGCCCCAGCATTTT. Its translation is CASSSLNRDFYELGNQPQHF.

The DNA for the CDR3 is TGTGCCAGCAGCGCACGAGAGACTAGCGGGAGGGGAAACACCGGGGAGCTGTTTTTT. It encodes CASSARETSGRGNTGELFF. The gene calls are TRBV9 and TRBJ2-2; 14 positions agree with TRBD2. There are 19 residues in the CDR3. Trimming removed 3 bases from V and 2 bases from J; junction bases left unmatched: 9. CDR1 and CDR2 from the germline V gene are SGDLS and YYNGEE.

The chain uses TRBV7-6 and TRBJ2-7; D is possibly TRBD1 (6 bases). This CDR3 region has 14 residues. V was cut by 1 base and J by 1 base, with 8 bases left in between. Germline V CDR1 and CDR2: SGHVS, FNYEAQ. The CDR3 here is CASSLEGQSYEQYF. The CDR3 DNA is TGTGCCAGCAGCTTAGAAGGACAGTCCTACGAGCAGTACTTC.

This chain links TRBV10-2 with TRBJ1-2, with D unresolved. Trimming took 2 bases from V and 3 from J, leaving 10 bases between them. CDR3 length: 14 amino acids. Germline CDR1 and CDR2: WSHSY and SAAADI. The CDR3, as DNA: TGCGCCAGCAGTGAGCCGGGATCCTACTATGGCTACACCTTC. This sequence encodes CASSEPGSYYGYTF.

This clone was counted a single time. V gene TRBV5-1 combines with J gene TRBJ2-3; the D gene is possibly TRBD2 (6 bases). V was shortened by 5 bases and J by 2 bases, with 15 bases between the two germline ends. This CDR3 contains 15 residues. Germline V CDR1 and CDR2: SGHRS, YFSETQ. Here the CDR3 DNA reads TGCGCCAGCAGTGACGGGACTTTAATCACAGATACGCAGTATTTT. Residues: CASSDGTLITDTQYF. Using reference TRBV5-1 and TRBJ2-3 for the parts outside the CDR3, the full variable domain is KAGVTQTPRYLIKTRGQQVTLSCSPISGHRSVSWYQQTPGQGLQFLFEYFSETQRNKGNFPGRFSGRQFSNSRSEMNVSTLELGDSALYLCASSDGTLITDTQYFGPGTRLTVL.